This T cell receptor beta chain was obtained from a study of naive and memory T cell subsets. Trimming removed 5 bases from V and 6 bases from J, with 9 bases in between. The CDR3 totals 12 residues. Both TRBC1 and TRBC2 were covered by a beta constant-region primer of two equimolar oligonucleotides. TCRdb processed the UMI-ligation and nested PCR reads anew with MiXCR; each CDR3 protein has one entry. The sample lists 140,000 to 150,000 distinct CDR3 sequences; about 18% were seen once. This clonotype was counted at least ten times. This receptor was identified in a human donor in good health. The chain recombines TRBV12-3 or TRBV12-4 with TRBJ2-3; D gene ambiguous. Sequencing input: naive CD4+ T cells from blood. The DNA for the CDR3 is TGTGCCAGCAGTGGAGAGGTGGATACGCAGTATTTT. The encoded protein is CASSGEVDTQYF.